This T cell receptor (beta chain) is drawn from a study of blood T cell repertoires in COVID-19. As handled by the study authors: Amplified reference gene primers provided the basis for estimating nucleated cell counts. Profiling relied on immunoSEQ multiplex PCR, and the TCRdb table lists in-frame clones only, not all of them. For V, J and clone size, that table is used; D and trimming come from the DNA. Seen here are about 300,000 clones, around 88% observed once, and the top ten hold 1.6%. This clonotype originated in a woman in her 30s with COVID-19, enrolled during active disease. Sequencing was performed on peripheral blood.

CDR3 DNA: TGTGCCAGCAGTTTAACTGGGACAGCCAACTATGGCTACACCTTC. This sequence encodes CASSLTGTANYGYTF. V and J are TRBV27 and TRBJ1-2; 7 bases match TRBD1. Trimming at V came to 2 bases and at J to 2 bases, leaving 5 bases not matched to a gene. Looked up from germline, CDR1 is MNHEY and CDR2 is SMNVEV (reference sequence). The CDR3 sequence is 15 residues long.